A single sample is the source of the 6 T cell receptor beta chains below, sequenced in a study of control samples from healthy donors and cancer patients. Repertoires were generated with immunoSEQ multiplex PCR, while TCRdb's copy carries only in-frame clones and drops some. Of about 51,000 clones in the sample, roughly 86% were seen once. Sequenced: PBMCs. These receptors came from a man aged 50 to 59 with head and neck cancer.

The chain combines TRBV6-5 with TRBJ1-5; D remains unclear. V was shortened by 11 bases and J by 4 bases, with 6 bases between the two germline ends. The CDR3 totals 10 residues. The germline V gene has CDR1 MNHEY and CDR2 SVGAGI. In DNA form, the CDR3 reads TGTGCCGGCGGAAATCAGCCCCAGCATTTT. Protein: CAGGNQPQHF.

The chain links TRBV12-5 to TRBJ2-2; the match to TRBD2 covers 9 bases. The CDR3 covers 15 residues. CDR1 LGHNT and CDR2 FRNRAP come from the germline V gene. V gave up 6 bases and J gave up 2 bases; unmatched junction bases: 4. The CDR3 region is CASGRLAVNTGELFF. CDR3 DNA: TGTGCTAGTGGGCGACTAGCGGTTAACACCGGGGAGCTGTTTTTT.

The gene calls are TRBV11-1 and TRBJ2-1; 11 bases are a match to TRBD2. Per germline, CDR1 SGHAT and CDR2 FQDESV (reference sequence). The CDR3 loop spans 16 amino acids. J gave up 7 bases and V 0 bases, and 5 bases lay outside the gene matches. The CDR3 is CASSLAPSGGINEQFF. The CDR3 DNA reads as TGTGCCAGCAGCTTAGCGCCTAGCGGGGGGATTAATGAGCAGTTCTTC.

The gene calls are TRBV2 and TRBJ2-1; 10 positions agree with TRBD2. V was clipped by 4 bases and J by 3 bases; unmatched bases: 6. The CDR3 totals 16 residues. Germline V gene lookup returns CDR1 SNHLY and CDR2 FYNNEI. CDR3: CASSGLAGAVYNEQFF. CDR3 coding DNA: TGTGCCAGCAGTGGTCTAGCGGGAGCGGTCTACAATGAGCAGTTCTTC.

J is TRBJ2-7 and V is TRBV28; possible D gene TRBD1, 6 bases. The CDR3 is made up of 14 amino acids. The V gene lost 5 bases and the J gene lost 2 bases, with 13 bases spanning the gap. Germline V CDR1 and CDR2: MDHEN, SYDVKM. CDR3: CASSLDRLPYEQYF. In DNA form, the CDR3 reads TGTGCCAGCAGTCTTGACAGGTTACCCTACGAGCAGTACTTC. The whole variable domain, filled in from reference TRBV28 and TRBJ2-7, reads DVKVTQSSRYLVKRTGEKVFLECVQDMDHENMFWYRQDPGLGLRLIYFSYDVKMKEKGDIPEGYSVSREKKERFSLILESASTNQTSMYLCASSLDRLPYEQYFGPGTRLTVT.

The CDR3 loop is CASSLLVAGNTEAFF. CDR3 coding DNA: TGTGCCAGCAGCTTACTTGTGGCCGGGAACACTGAAGCTTTCTTT. The chain combines TRBV11-1 with TRBJ1-1; D not certain. CDR3 length equals 15 residues. The ends were cut back, 2 bases at V and 1 base at J, with 11 bases in the middle. CDR1 and CDR2 (germline): SGHAT, FQDESV (reference sequence).